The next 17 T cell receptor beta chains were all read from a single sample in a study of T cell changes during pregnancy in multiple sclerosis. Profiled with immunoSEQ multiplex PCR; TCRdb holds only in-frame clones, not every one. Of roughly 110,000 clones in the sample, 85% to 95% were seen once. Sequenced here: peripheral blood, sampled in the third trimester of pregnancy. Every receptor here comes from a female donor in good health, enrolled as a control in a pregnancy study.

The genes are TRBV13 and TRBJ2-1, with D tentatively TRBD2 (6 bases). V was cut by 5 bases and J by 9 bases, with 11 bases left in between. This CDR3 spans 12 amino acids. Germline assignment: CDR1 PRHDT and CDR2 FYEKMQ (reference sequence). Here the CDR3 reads CASSKDYFEQFF. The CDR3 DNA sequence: TGTGCCAGCAGCAAGGACTATTTTGAGCAGTTCTTC.

In DNA, the CDR3 is TGCGCCAGCAGCTTGGGTCCCGCCGTAAGCGGACCTGGGGCCAACGTCCTGACTTTC. It translates to CASSLGPAVSGPGANVLTF. The chain couples TRBV5-1 to TRBJ2-6, with D tentatively TRBD2 (5 bases). V was pared by 0 bases and J by 2 bases, with 18 bases between. The CDR3 runs to 19 residues. Looked up from germline, CDR1 is SGHRS and CDR2 is YFSETQ.

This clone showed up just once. In DNA, the CDR3 is TGTGCCAGCAGTGAAGTGGGCCTGCAGCAAGAGACCCAGTACTTC. As protein: CASSEVGLQQETQYF. The J gene is TRBJ2-5, the V gene TRBV6-1, with D hard to call. Trimming cost V 1 base and J 2 bases, with 11 bases left between them. CDR1 and CDR2 (germline): MNHNS, SASEGT. The CDR3 has 15 amino acids.

Written as DNA, the CDR3 is TGCGCCAGCAGCTTGGAGGTCCAGGGGGGTAATGAAAAACTGTTTTTT. The encoded protein is CASSLEVQGGNEKLFF. This sequence joins TRBV5-1 and TRBJ1-4; 7 bases are a match to TRBD1. V was clipped by 0 bases and J by 4 bases; unmatched bases: 6. Germline V gene sequence: CDR1 SGHRS, CDR2 YFSETQ. The CDR3 runs to 16 residues.

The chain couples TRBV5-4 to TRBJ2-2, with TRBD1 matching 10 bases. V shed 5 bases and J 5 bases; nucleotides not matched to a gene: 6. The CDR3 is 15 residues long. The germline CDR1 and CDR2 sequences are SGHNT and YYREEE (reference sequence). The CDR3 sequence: CASSRDRGGTGELFF. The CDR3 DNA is TGTGCCAGCAGTCGGGACAGGGGAGGTACCGGGGAGCTGTTTTTT.

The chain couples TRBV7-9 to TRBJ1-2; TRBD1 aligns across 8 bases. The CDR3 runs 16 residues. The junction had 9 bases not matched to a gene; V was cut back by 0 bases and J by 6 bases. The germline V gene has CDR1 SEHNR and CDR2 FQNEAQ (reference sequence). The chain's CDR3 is CASSLALLPGGHGYTF. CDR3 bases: TGTGCCAGCAGCTTAGCTCTACTTCCAGGGGGCCATGGCTACACCTTC.

CDR3 amino acids: CASSSGLAGGIYNEQFF. The CDR3 coding sequence is TGCGCCAGCAGCTCGGGACTAGCGGGGGGCATCTACAATGAGCAGTTCTTC. The chain has TRBV5-1 and TRBJ2-1, with TRBD2 matching over 15 bases. The length of the CDR3 is 17 residues. The germline CDR1 and CDR2 sequences are SGHRS and YFSETQ. The ends lost 3 bases at V and 3 bases at J; junction bases unmatched: 4.

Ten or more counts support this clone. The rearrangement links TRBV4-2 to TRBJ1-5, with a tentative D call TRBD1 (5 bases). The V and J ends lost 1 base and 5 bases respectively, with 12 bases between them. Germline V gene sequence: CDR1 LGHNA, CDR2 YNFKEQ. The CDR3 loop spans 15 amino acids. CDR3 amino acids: CASSQVLQEDQPQHF. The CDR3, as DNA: TGTGCCAGCAGCCAAGTTTTACAGGAAGATCAGCCCCAGCATTTT.

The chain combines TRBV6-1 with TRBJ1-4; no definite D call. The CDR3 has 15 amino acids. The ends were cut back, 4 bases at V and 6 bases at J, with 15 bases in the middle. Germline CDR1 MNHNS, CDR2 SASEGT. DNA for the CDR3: TGTGCCAGCAGTGTGCAATTAATTACGGATGAAAAACTGTTTTTT. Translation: CASSVQLITDEKLFF.

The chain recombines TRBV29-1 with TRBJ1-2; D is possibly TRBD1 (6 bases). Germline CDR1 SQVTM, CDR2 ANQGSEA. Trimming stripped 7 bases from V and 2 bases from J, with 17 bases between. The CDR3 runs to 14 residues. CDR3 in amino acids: CSAQGQTNNYGYTF. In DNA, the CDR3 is TGCAGCGCTCAGGGGCAGACTAACAACTATGGCTACACCTTC.

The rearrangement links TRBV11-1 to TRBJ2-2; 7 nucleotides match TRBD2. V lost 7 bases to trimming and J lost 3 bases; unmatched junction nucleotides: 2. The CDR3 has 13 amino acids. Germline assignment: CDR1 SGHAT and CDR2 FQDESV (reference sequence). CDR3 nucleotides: TGTGCCAGCACCGCGGGGGACACCGGGGAGCTGTTTTTT. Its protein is CASTAGDTGELFF.

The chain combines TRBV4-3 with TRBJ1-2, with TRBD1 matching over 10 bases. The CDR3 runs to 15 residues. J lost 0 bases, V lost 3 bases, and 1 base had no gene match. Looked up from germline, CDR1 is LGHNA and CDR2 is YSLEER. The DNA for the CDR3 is TGCGCCAGCAGCCAGGGGACAGGGGCTAACTATGGCTACACCTTC. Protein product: CASSQGTGANYGYTF.

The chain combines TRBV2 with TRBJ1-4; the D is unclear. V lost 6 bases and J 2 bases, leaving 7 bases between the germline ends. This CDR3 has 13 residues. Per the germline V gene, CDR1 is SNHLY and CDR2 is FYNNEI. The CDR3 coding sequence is TGTGCCAGCAGGAGTTTCACTAATGAAAAACTGTTTTTT. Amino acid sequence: CASRSFTNEKLFF.

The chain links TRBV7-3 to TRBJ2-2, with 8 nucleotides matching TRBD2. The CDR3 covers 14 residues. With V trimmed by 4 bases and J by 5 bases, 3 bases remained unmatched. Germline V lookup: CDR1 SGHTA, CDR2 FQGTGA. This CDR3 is CASSYTSGTGELFF. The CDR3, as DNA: TGTGCCAGCAGCTACACTAGCGGAACCGGGGAGCTGTTTTTT.

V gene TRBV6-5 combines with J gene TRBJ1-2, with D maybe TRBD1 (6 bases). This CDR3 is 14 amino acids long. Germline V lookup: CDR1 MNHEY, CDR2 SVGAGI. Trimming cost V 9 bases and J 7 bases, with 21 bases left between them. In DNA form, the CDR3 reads TGTGCCAGTGGGTCGATCGCAGGGGTTGGTGGCTACACCTTC. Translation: CASGSIAGVGGYTF.

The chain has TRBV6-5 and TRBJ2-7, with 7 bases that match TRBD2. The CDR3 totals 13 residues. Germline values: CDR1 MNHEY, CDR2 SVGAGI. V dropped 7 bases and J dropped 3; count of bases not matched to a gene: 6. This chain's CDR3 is CASKAGLRYEQYF. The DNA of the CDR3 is TGTGCCAGCAAAGCGGGGCTTCGCTACGAGCAGTACTTC.

The CDR3 region is CASSVWAELTYSGNTIYF. CDR3 coding DNA: TGTGCCAGCAGCGTCTGGGCAGAACTCACATACTCTGGAAACACCATATATTTT. This chain links TRBV14 with TRBJ1-3; unclear D gene. CDR3 length: 18 residues. The V end was cut by 5 bases, the J end by 0 bases, with 20 bases between. Germline V CDR1 and CDR2: SGHDN, FVKESK.